This T cell receptor (beta chain) was identified during a study of control samples from healthy donors and cancer patients. This CDR3 spans 15 amino acids. Germline V CDR1 and CDR2: SGHNT, YENEEA. With 4 bases removed from V and 3 bases from J, the gap between germline ends came to 16 bases. The data were produced by immunoSEQ multiplex PCR, yet TCRdb's version contains in-frame clones alone and is incomplete. The data contain tens of thousands of clones, approximately 90% of them seen just once; the ten biggest clones take up approximately 5.1%. This chain joins TRBV11-3 and TRBJ2-7; no firm D call. The receptor comes from a man between 60 and 70 years old with colorectal cancer. Input material: PBMCs. The CDR3 is CASSSEGVFGYEQYF. The DNA for the CDR3 is TGTGCCAGCAGCTCCGAAGGAGTATTTGGCTACGAGCAGTACTTC.